Reported below is one T cell receptor (beta chain). Its antigen is not known. This entry belongs to a study of cytotoxic CD8 clonotypes in ibrutinib-treated CLL. In the study overall: On average, 94,082 productive rearrangements and under 300,000 productive templates per sample. The study's findings and limits: Clonality rose at ibrutinib response and fell back toward baseline at progression.

Clones were read by immunoSEQ multiplex PCR, and TCRdb kept only the in-frame ones, dropping some. Of hundreds of thousands of clones listed, roughly 71% were seen once; the top ten hold about 6.7%. Frozen PBMC stocks contributed roughly 2.1 micrograms of genomic DNA to the TCR beta libraries. Germline V gene sequence: CDR1 SGHTA, CDR2 FQGNSA. The CDR3 length is 15 residues. V lost 4 bases and J lost 4; bases outside the gene matches: 4. The V and J genes are TRBV7-2 and TRBJ2-7; 13 positions match TRBD2. This clonotype originated in a human donor with chronic lymphocytic leukemia. The sequencing used PBMCs, collected after 36 months of ibrutinib treatment. The CDR3 region has the DNA TGTGCCAGCAGCTCGCGACTAGCGGGAGGTTACGAGCAGTACTTC. Amino acid sequence: CASSSRLAGGYEQYF.